This T cell receptor (beta chain) was found in a study of blood T cell repertoires in COVID-19. Study at large: The cDNA or gDNA used as material had been derived from T cells, B-cell-depleted T cells, or PBMCs.

In the source study's methods: Reference gene primer amplification gave nucleated cell count estimates. TCRdb's copy holds only in-frame clones and misses some; the assay was immunoSEQ multiplex PCR. V and J calls plus clone size are reproduced from that table; the DNA served to infer D and trimming. Of fewer than 200,000 clones listed, roughly 91% are singletons. The germline V gene has CDR1 SGHNT and CDR2 YYREEE (reference sequence). The CDR3 has 16 amino acids. V trimming: 4 bases; J trimming: 0 bases; junction bases outside the gene matches: 7. V is TRBV5-4 and J is TRBJ1-3; TRBD1 agrees at 7 bases. The source is a man aged 45 to 65 who had recovered from COVID-19. Sequencing input: peripheral blood. In DNA form, the CDR3 reads TGTGCCAGCAGCCCTGGACAGGTTCGCTCTGGAAACACCATATATTTT. It translates to CASSPGQVRSGNTIYF.